This T cell receptor beta chain was sequenced in a study of T cell responses to AZD1222 COVID-19 vaccine. Points from the study as a whole: The donor group comprised mostly white British people and more females; the analysis possibly underestimated clonal diversity. Reports indicate that nearly half of spike-specific TCRs are directed at unmutated variant regions. The study sampled repertoires only after the peak T cell response. Seropositive at baseline were only a handful of AZD1222 recipients.

Here immunoSEQ multiplex PCR was the method, and the copy in TCRdb shows in-frame clones only, minus some. The sample contains 79,000 or so clones, roughly 80% of which appear only once. Worth noting for this clone: Antigen: not known.

Trimming pared 3 bases from V and 4 bases from J, leaving 7 bases between. The CDR3 is 13 residues long. The specimen was peripheral blood, collected 28 days after the second dose of the MenACWY control vaccine. This receptor was identified in an adult who received the MenACWY meningococcal vaccine as a control. The J gene is TRBJ1-5, the V gene TRBV12-3 or TRBV12-4; no clear D gene. CDR3 sequence (DNA): TGTGCCAGCAGTTTCCCGGGGAATCAGCCCCAGCATTTT. The encoded protein is CASSFPGNQPQHF.